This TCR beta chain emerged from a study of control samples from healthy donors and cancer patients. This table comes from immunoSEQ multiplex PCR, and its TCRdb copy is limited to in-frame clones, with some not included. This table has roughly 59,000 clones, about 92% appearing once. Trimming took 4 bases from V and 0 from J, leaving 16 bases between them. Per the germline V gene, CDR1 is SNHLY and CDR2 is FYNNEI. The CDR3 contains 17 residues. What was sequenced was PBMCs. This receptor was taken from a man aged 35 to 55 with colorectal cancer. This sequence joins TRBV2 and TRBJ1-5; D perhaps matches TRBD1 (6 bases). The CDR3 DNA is TGTGCCAGCAGTGGGGCCCAGCGGACAGTTAGCAATCAGCCCCAGCATTTT. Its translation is CASSGAQRTVSNQPQHF.